A selection of T cell receptor beta chains follows, all from one sample in a study of blood T cell repertoires in COVID-19. The data were produced by immunoSEQ multiplex PCR, yet TCRdb's version contains in-frame clones alone and is incomplete. The sample holds about 150,000 clones; more than 75% are singletons and the top ten take around 0.5%. Sequencing used peripheral blood. These TCRs come from a man aged 55 to 69 with COVID-19, enrolled during active disease. Both conserved end residues are part of each CDR3. The order of the fields is J gene, D gene, V gene, clone size, CDR3 protein, CDR3 DNA. D genes are given only for firm matches. Where a row states a size, it is once, few, many or the class of an expanded clone; other rows omit it.

J gene: TRBJ2-3
D gene: TRBD1
V gene: TRBV5-4
clone size: NA
CDR3 protein: CASSWDRGMADTQYF
CDR3 DNA: TGTGCCAGCAGCTGGGACAGGGGGATGGCAGATACGCAGTATTTT

J gene: TRBJ1-6
D gene: NA
V gene: TRBV6-5
clone size: NA
CDR3 protein: CASSPGPGDSPLHF
CDR3 DNA: TGTGCCAGCAGTCCGGGACCGGGGGACTCACCCCTCCACTTT

J gene: TRBJ2-7
D gene: TRBD1
V gene: TRBV4-3
clone size: NA
CDR3 protein: CASSRDRGGFDEQYF
CDR3 DNA: TGCGCCAGCAGCCGCGACAGGGGCGGTTTCGACGAGCAGTACTTC

J gene: TRBJ2-3
D gene: NA
V gene: TRBV19
clone size: NA
CDR3 protein: CASTPDSLSTDTQYF
CDR3 DNA: TGTGCCAGTACTCCGGACAGCCTTAGCACAGATACGCAGTATTTT

J gene: TRBJ2-1
D gene: TRBD1
V gene: TRBV24-1
clone size: NA
CDR3 protein: CATSDLGQGSLNEQFF
CDR3 DNA: TGTGCCACCAGTGATTTGGGACAGGGGTCTCTGAATGAGCAGTTCTTC

J gene: TRBJ2-2
D gene: NA
V gene: TRBV30
clone size: NA
CDR3 protein: CAWSFRENTGELFF
CDR3 DNA: TGTGCCTGGAGTTTTCGGGAGAACACCGGGGAGCTGTTTTTT

J gene: TRBJ2-1
D gene: TRBD2
V gene: TRBV19
clone size: NA
CDR3 protein: CASSGGTSGSLYEQFF
CDR3 DNA: TGTGCCAGTAGTGGTGGGACTAGCGGGAGTTTGTATGAGCAGTTCTTC

J gene: TRBJ2-1
D gene: TRBD1
V gene: TRBV11-2
clone size: NA
CDR3 protein: CASRVAGGFYNEQFF
CDR3 DNA: TGTGCCAGCAGAGTTGCAGGGGGTTTCTACAATGAGCAGTTCTTC

J gene: TRBJ2-5
D gene: TRBD1
V gene: TRBV9
clone size: once
CDR3 protein: CASSAGQGGETQYF
CDR3 DNA: TGTGCCAGCAGCGCGGGACAGGGGGGGGAGACCCAGTACTTC

J gene: TRBJ2-7
D gene: NA
V gene: TRBV16
clone size: NA
CDR3 protein: CASSRQGPYEQYF
CDR3 DNA: TGTGCCAGCAGCCGGCAGGGCCCCTACGAGCAGTACTTC

J gene: TRBJ2-5
D gene: TRBD1
V gene: TRBV9
clone size: NA
CDR3 protein: CASSVVPGQGAEGTQYF
CDR3 DNA: TGTGCCAGCAGCGTAGTTCCTGGACAGGGGGCCGAGGGGACCCAGTACTTC

J gene: TRBJ1-2
D gene: NA
V gene: TRBV7-2
clone size: NA
CDR3 protein: CASSLVAGEAYGYTF
CDR3 DNA: TGTGCCAGCAGCTTAGTGGCGGGGGAGGCCTATGGCTACACCTTC

J gene: TRBJ2-7
D gene: NA
V gene: TRBV5-1
clone size: NA
CDR3 protein: CASSFRTENYEQYF
CDR3 DNA: TGCGCCAGCAGCTTCAGGACAGAAAACTACGAGCAGTACTTC

J gene: TRBJ1-5
D gene: TRBD1
V gene: TRBV18
clone size: NA
CDR3 protein: CASSSIQGTSNQPQHF
CDR3 DNA: TGTGCCAGCTCATCAATACAGGGGACTAGCAATCAGCCCCAGCATTTT

J gene: TRBJ2-7
D gene: NA
V gene: TRBV6-2/TRBV6-3
clone size: NA
CDR3 protein: CASSYGRDWEQYF
CDR3 DNA: TGTGCCAGCAGTTACGGGCGGGATTGGGAGCAGTACTTC

J gene: TRBJ1-2
D gene: NA
V gene: TRBV28
clone size: NA
CDR3 protein: CASKRGSGYTF
CDR3 DNA: TGTGCCAGCAAGCGCGGGAGTGGCTACACCTTC

J gene: TRBJ1-2
D gene: NA
V gene: TRBV27
clone size: NA
CDR3 protein: CASSFPHTIPCGYTF
CDR3 DNA: TGTGCCAGCAGTTTTCCCCACACGATCCCCTGTGGCTACACCTTC